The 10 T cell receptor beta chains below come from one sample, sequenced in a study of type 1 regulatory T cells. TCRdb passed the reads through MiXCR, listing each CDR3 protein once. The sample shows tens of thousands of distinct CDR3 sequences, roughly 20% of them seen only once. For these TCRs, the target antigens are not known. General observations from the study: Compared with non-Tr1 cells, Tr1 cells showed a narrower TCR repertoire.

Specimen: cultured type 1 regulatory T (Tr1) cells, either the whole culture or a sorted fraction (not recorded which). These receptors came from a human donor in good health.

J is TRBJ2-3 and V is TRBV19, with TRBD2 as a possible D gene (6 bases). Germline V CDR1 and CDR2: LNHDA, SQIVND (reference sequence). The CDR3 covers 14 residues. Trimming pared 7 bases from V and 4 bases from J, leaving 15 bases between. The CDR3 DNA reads TGTGCCAGTAACCCGACTAGTGCGGCAGATACGCAGTATTTT. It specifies CASNPTSAADTQYF. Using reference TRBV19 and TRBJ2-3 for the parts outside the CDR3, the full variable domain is DGGITQSPKYLFRKEGQNVTLSCEQNLNHDAMYWYRQDPGQGLRLIYYSQIVNDFQKGDIAEGYSVSREKKESFPLTVTSAQKNPTAFYLCASNPTSAADTQYFGPGTRLTVL.

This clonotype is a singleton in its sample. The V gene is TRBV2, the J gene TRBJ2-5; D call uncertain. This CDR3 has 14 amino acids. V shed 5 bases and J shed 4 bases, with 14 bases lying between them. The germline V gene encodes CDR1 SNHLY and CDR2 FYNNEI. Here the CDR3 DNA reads TGTGCCAGCAGTCTTCGACGGTCCCTAGAGACCCAGTACTTC. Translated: CASSLRRSLETQYF.

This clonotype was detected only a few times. For the CDR3, the DNA is TGCGCCAGCAGCTTCGCTAGCGGGAGAAATGAGCAGTTCTTC. It encodes CASSFASGRNEQFF. The V and J genes are TRBV5-1 and TRBJ2-1; 10 nucleotides line up with TRBD2. V trimming: 2 bases; J trimming: 7 bases; junction bases outside the gene matches: 3. CDR1 and CDR2 from the germline V gene are SGHRS and YFSETQ. This CDR3 has 14 residues.

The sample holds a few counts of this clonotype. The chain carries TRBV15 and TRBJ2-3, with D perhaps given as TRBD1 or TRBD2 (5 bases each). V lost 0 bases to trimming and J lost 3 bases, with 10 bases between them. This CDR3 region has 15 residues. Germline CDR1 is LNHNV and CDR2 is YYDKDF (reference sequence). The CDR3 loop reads CATSRDRGGTDTQYF. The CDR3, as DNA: TGTGCCACCAGCAGAGATAGGGGCGGGACAGATACGCAGTATTTT.

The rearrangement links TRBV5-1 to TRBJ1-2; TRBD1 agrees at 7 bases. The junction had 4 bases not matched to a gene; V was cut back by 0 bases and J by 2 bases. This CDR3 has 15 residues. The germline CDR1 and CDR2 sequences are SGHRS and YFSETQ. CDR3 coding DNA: TGCGCCAGCAGCTTGGAAGGGGACAGCAACTATGGCTACACCTTC. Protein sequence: CASSLEGDSNYGYTF.

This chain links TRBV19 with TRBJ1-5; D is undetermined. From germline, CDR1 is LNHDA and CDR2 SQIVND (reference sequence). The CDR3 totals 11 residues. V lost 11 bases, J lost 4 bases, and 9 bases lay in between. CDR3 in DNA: TGTGCCGCGGGGATAAATCAGCCCCAGCATTTT. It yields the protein CAAGINQPQHF.

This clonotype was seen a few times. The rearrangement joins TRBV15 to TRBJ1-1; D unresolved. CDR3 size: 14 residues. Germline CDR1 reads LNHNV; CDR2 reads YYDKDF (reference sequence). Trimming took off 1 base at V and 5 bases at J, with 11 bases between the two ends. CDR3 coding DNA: TGTGCCACCAGCAGAGGCAAGGGAGGGACTGAAGCTTTCTTT. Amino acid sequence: CATSRGKGGTEAFF.

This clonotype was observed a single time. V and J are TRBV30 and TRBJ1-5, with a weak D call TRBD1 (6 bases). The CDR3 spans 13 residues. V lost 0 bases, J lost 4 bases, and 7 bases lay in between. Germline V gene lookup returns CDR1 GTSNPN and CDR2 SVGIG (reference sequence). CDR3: CAWSVGGNQPQHF. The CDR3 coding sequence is TGTGCCTGGAGTGTAGGGGGTAATCAGCCCCAGCATTTT. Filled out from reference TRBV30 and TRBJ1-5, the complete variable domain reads SQTIHQWPATLVQPVGSPLSLECTVEGTSNPNLYWYRQAAGRGLQLLFYSVGIGQISSEVPQNLSASRPQDRQFILSSKKLLLSDSGFYLCAWSVGGNQPQHFGDGTRLSIL.

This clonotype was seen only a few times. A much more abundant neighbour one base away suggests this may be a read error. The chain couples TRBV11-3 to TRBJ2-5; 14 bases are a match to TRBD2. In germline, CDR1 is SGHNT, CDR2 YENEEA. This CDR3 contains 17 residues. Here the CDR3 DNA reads TGTGCCAGCAGCCTTGGGACTAGCGGGAGTAGTCAAGAGGCCCAGTACTTC. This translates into CASSLGTSGSSQEAQYF.

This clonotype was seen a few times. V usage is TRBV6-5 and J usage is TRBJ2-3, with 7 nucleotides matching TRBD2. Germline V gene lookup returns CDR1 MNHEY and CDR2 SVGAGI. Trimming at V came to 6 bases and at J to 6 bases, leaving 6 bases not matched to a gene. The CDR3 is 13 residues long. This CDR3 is CASRTSGGDTQYF. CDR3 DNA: TGTGCCAGCAGAACTTCGGGAGGCGATACGCAGTATTTT.